This T cell receptor (beta chain) was sequenced for a study of shared clonotypes between healthy human individuals. On this clone itself: This sample includes further DNA sequences coding for the same CDR3.

Tens of thousands of T cell genomes (approximately 0.2 ug DNA) went into each sorted-subset replicate. Assay used: immunoSEQ multiplex PCR; TCRdb lists only in-frame clones, some missing. This table holds more than 550,000 clones, about 90% found once. Donors were healthy HIV-negative adults without recently reported acute infections or vaccinations. Germline V gene data show CDR1 as SGDLS and CDR2 as YYNGEE. This CDR3 region has 13 residues. Deletions cut 2 bases from V and 0 bases from J, with 3 bases between. This clonotype was sampled from a young man in good health. Some clones in this sample may be carry-over from other donors' samples. Sequencing input: memory CD8+ T cells from PBMCs. The subset was: CD45RO+ cells pooled with CCR7-negative TemRA cells. The chain is built from TRBV9 and TRBJ1-5, with D uncertain. The CDR3 DNA reads as TGTGCCAGCAGCGTCTCTAGCAATCAGCCCCAGCATTTT. It codes for CASSVSSNQPQHF.